This TCR beta chain was found in a study of blood T cell repertoires in COVID-19. V gave up 5 bases and J gave up 2 bases, with 8 bases separating them. Germline CDR1 reads SGHTA; CDR2 reads FQGNSA. The CDR3 runs to 13 residues. Assignments of participants to cohorts depended upon their own reported clinical history. Assay used: immunoSEQ multiplex PCR; TCRdb lists only in-frame clones, some missing. This sample has 150,000 to 200,000 clones; around four fifths occur once, and the top ten carry roughly 4.9%. The V gene is TRBV7-2, the J gene TRBJ2-3; D is undetermined. Sequencing input: PBMCs or T cells enriched from blood (not recorded which). The receptor's source is a man aged 65 to 79 who had been exposed to COVID-19. CDR3: CASSGSNTDTQYF. The CDR3 nucleotides read TGTGCCAGCAGCGGCAGTAACACAGATACGCAGTATTTT.